The rows below give T cell receptor beta chains drawn from one sample of a study of cytomegalovirus exposure and HLA in healthy donors. Measured with immunoSEQ multiplex PCR; TCRdb has only the in-frame clones, and not every one. The sample includes fewer than 200,000 clones, about 70% of them seen just once. Sequenced input: PBMCs. The receptors come from a woman between 40 and 55 years old in good health and CMV-seropositive. Each CDR3 is given with its conserved first and last residue. The order of the fields is clone size, CDR3 length, D gene, V gene, J gene, CDR3 protein, CDR3 DNA. D genes are given only for firm matches. Clone size is not always given. Where it is, it says once, few, many or a class for expanded clones.

clone size: NA; CDR3 length: 17; D gene: NA; V gene: TRBV5-1; J gene: TRBJ2-5; CDR3 protein: CASSFIGPVSGQETQYF; CDR3 DNA: TGCGCCAGCAGCTTTATTGGTCCCGTGAGCGGCCAAGAGACCCAGTACTTC
clone size: NA; CDR3 length: 15; D gene: NA; V gene: TRBV5-4; J gene: TRBJ2-3; CDR3 protein: CASSSVGGRTDTQYF; CDR3 DNA: TGTGCCAGCAGCTCGGTGGGCGGGCGCACAGATACGCAGTATTTT
clone size: NA; CDR3 length: 15; D gene: TRBD1; V gene: TRBV19; J gene: TRBJ2-7; CDR3 protein: CASSIRDRGIYEQYF; CDR3 DNA: TGTGCCAGTAGTATACGGGACAGGGGCATATACGAGCAGTACTTC
clone size: NA; CDR3 length: 16; D gene: TRBD2; V gene: TRBV19; J gene: TRBJ2-7; CDR3 protein: CASSTFSGGPNYEQYF; CDR3 DNA: TGTGCCAGTAGTACCTTTAGCGGGGGGCCGAACTACGAGCAGTACTTC
clone size: few; CDR3 length: 17; D gene: TRBD2; V gene: TRBV9; J gene: TRBJ2-1; CDR3 protein: CASSGTSGRASYNEQFF; CDR3 DNA: TGTGCCAGCAGCGGGACTAGCGGGAGGGCCTCCTACAATGAGCAGTTCTTC
clone size: NA; CDR3 length: 13; D gene: TRBD2; V gene: TRBV5-1; J gene: TRBJ2-1; CDR3 protein: CASSSSGSYEQFF; CDR3 DNA: TGCGCCAGCAGCTCAAGCGGGAGCTATGAGCAGTTCTTC
clone size: few; CDR3 length: 14; D gene: TRBD2; V gene: TRBV9; J gene: TRBJ2-3; CDR3 protein: CASSDGTRSDTQYF; CDR3 DNA: TGTGCCAGCAGCGACGGGACTAGGAGCGATACGCAGTATTTT
clone size: NA; CDR3 length: 14; D gene: NA; V gene: TRBV14; J gene: TRBJ2-5; CDR3 protein: CASSHSGVVKTQYF; CDR3 DNA: TGTGCCAGCAGCCACTCAGGGGTCGTAAAGACCCAGTACTTC
clone size: NA; CDR3 length: 15; D gene: TRBD2; V gene: TRBV9; J gene: TRBJ2-1; CDR3 protein: CASSVVPLGLDEQFF; CDR3 DNA: TGTGCCAGCAGCGTAGTACCTCTGGGACTAGATGAGCAGTTCTTC
clone size: NA; CDR3 length: 14; D gene: NA; V gene: TRBV7-3; J gene: TRBJ2-1; CDR3 protein: CASSLGPSYNEQFF; CDR3 DNA: TGTGCCAGCAGCTTAGGGCCCTCCTACAATGAGCAGTTCTTC
clone size: few; CDR3 length: 13; D gene: TRBD2; V gene: TRBV5-1; J gene: TRBJ2-7; CDR3 protein: CASRPSGSYEQYF; CDR3 DNA: TGCGCCAGCAGGCCTAGCGGATCCTACGAGCAGTACTTC
clone size: once; CDR3 length: 13; D gene: TRBD1; V gene: TRBV6-1; J gene: TRBJ1-2; CDR3 protein: CASRDRGPYGYTF; CDR3 DNA: TGTGCCAGCAGAGACAGGGGGCCATATGGCTACACCTTC
clone size: NA; CDR3 length: 16; D gene: NA; V gene: TRBV18; J gene: TRBJ1-3; CDR3 protein: CASSPSEARSGNTIYF; CDR3 DNA: TGTGCCAGCTCACCGTCCGAGGCTCGATCAGGAAACACCATATATTTT
clone size: NA; CDR3 length: 14; D gene: NA; V gene: TRBV11-3; J gene: TRBJ2-7; CDR3 protein: CASSLADGAYEQYF; CDR3 DNA: TGTGCCAGCAGCTTAGCTGACGGAGCCTACGAGCAGTACTTC
clone size: NA; CDR3 length: 11; D gene: NA; V gene: TRBV5-4; J gene: TRBJ2-1; CDR3 protein: CASSFRNEQFF; CDR3 DNA: TGTGCCAGCAGCTTCCGGAATGAGCAGTTCTTC
clone size: NA; CDR3 length: 14; D gene: NA; V gene: TRBV27; J gene: TRBJ2-3; CDR3 protein: CASSFGGAADTQYF; CDR3 DNA: TGTGCCAGCAGTTTTGGCGGAGCTGCAGATACGCAGTATTTT
clone size: NA; CDR3 length: 13; D gene: NA; V gene: TRBV29-1; J gene: TRBJ2-3; CDR3 protein: CSVEVGLTDTQYF; CDR3 DNA: TGCAGCGTTGAGGTTGGGCTCACAGATACGCAGTATTTT
clone size: NA; CDR3 length: 16; D gene: NA; V gene: TRBV18; J gene: TRBJ2-7; CDR3 protein: CASSPLNRTDNYEQYF; CDR3 DNA: TGTGCCAGCTCACCACTTAATAGGACGGACAACTACGAGCAGTACTTC
clone size: NA; CDR3 length: 12; D gene: NA; V gene: TRBV18; J gene: TRBJ2-5; CDR3 protein: CASSAGQETQYF; CDR3 DNA: TGTGCCAGCTCAGCAGGGCAAGAGACCCAGTACTTC
clone size: few; CDR3 length: 17; D gene: TRBD2; V gene: TRBV7-2; J gene: TRBJ2-3; CDR3 protein: CASSSLLAGVSTDTQYF; CDR3 DNA: TGTGCCAGCAGCTCCTTACTAGCGGGGGTTAGCACAGATACGCAGTATTTT
clone size: NA; CDR3 length: 20; D gene: TRBD1; V gene: TRBV28; J gene: TRBJ2-7; CDR3 protein: CASSPNGRDRGRRGTYEQYF; CDR3 DNA: TGTGCCAGCAGTCCCAACGGCCGGGACAGGGGGCGCCGAGGAACCTACGAGCAGTACTTC
clone size: NA; CDR3 length: 15; D gene: TRBD1; V gene: TRBV14; J gene: TRBJ1-1; CDR3 protein: CASSQVGTERTEAFF; CDR3 DNA: TGTGCCAGCAGCCAAGTAGGGACAGAGCGCACTGAAGCTTTCTTT
clone size: few; CDR3 length: 15; D gene: TRBD1; V gene: TRBV4-1; J gene: TRBJ1-4; CDR3 protein: CASSQGDRDNEKLFF; CDR3 DNA: TGCGCCAGCAGCCAAGGGGACAGGGATAATGAAAAACTGTTTTTT
clone size: NA; CDR3 length: 16; D gene: NA; V gene: TRBV1; J gene: TRBJ2-7; CDR3 protein: CTSPQRETVGSYEQYF; CDR3 DNA: TGCACCAGCCCCCAGCGGGAAACAGTAGGCTCCTACGAGCAGTACTTC
clone size: NA; CDR3 length: 15; D gene: TRBD1; V gene: TRBV7-6; J gene: TRBJ1-5; CDR3 protein: CASSRGTGQHQPQHF; CDR3 DNA: TGTGCCAGCAGCCGCGGGACAGGGCAACATCAGCCCCAGCATTTT
clone size: NA; CDR3 length: 14; D gene: TRBD1; V gene: TRBV5-1; J gene: TRBJ2-6; CDR3 protein: CASSGQGGANVLTF; CDR3 DNA: TGCGCCAGCAGCGGACAGGGGGGGGCCAACGTCCTGACTTTC
clone size: NA; CDR3 length: 13; D gene: NA; V gene: TRBV7-9; J gene: TRBJ2-5; CDR3 protein: CASSLEPGETQYF; CDR3 DNA: TGTGCCAGCAGCTTAGAACCGGGAGAGACCCAGTACTTC
clone size: NA; CDR3 length: 14; D gene: TRBD1; V gene: TRBV27; J gene: TRBJ2-7; CDR3 protein: CASRGQGKVIKQYF; CDR3 DNA: TGTGCCAGCAGGGGACAGGGAAAGGTTATCAAGCAGTACTTC
clone size: NA; CDR3 length: 13; D gene: NA; V gene: TRBV28; J gene: TRBJ1-2; CDR3 protein: CAIGEGENYGYTF; CDR3 DNA: TGTGCCATAGGGGAGGGGGAGAACTATGGCTACACCTTC
clone size: NA; CDR3 length: 13; D gene: NA; V gene: TRBV29-1; J gene: TRBJ1-1; CDR3 protein: CSVEGQLRTEAFF; CDR3 DNA: TGCAGCGTTGAAGGGCAGCTGAGGACTGAAGCTTTCTTT
clone size: few; CDR3 length: 15; D gene: TRBD2; V gene: TRBV7-2; J gene: TRBJ2-7; CDR3 protein: CASSWGGLEGLEQYF; CDR3 DNA: TGTGCCAGCAGCTGGGGCGGACTAGAGGGTCTCGAGCAGTACTTC
clone size: NA; CDR3 length: 16; D gene: NA; V gene: TRBV2; J gene: TRBJ1-1; CDR3 protein: CASSELGRGAYTEAFF; CDR3 DNA: TGTGCCAGCAGTGAATTAGGACGGGGGGCGTACACTGAAGCTTTCTTT
clone size: NA; CDR3 length: 14; D gene: NA; V gene: TRBV18; J gene: TRBJ1-5; CDR3 protein: CASSPTHSNQPQHF; CDR3 DNA: TGTGCCAGCTCACCGACACATAGCAATCAGCCCCAGCATTTT
clone size: NA; CDR3 length: 15; D gene: TRBD2; V gene: TRBV5-1; J gene: TRBJ2-3; CDR3 protein: CASSLLSGSPDTQYF; CDR3 DNA: TGCGCCAGCAGCTTGCTTAGCGGGAGCCCAGATACGCAGTATTTT
clone size: NA; CDR3 length: 13; D gene: TRBD1; V gene: TRBV9; J gene: TRBJ2-7; CDR3 protein: CASSRDSRYEQYF; CDR3 DNA: TGTGCCAGCAGCAGGGACAGCCGCTACGAGCAGTACTTC
clone size: NA; CDR3 length: 14; D gene: NA; V gene: TRBV7-2; J gene: TRBJ1-2; CDR3 protein: CASSLVRGGNGYTF; CDR3 DNA: TGTGCCAGCAGCTTAGTCAGGGGTGGGAATGGCTACACCTTC
clone size: NA; CDR3 length: 16; D gene: TRBD1; V gene: TRBV19; J gene: TRBJ2-4; CDR3 protein: CASSSGQGALGNIQYF; CDR3 DNA: TGTGCCAGTAGTAGTGGACAGGGGGCTTTGGGGAACATTCAGTACTTC
clone size: NA; CDR3 length: 12; D gene: TRBD2; V gene: TRBV5-8; J gene: TRBJ2-7; CDR3 protein: CASSLDRAGEYF; CDR3 DNA: TGTGCCAGCAGCTTGGATCGAGCGGGGGAATACTTC
clone size: NA; CDR3 length: 15; D gene: TRBD2; V gene: TRBV7-9; J gene: TRBJ2-7; CDR3 protein: CASSTTSGGAVEQYF; CDR3 DNA: TGTGCCAGCAGCACCACTAGCGGGGGGGCCGTCGAGCAGTACTTC
clone size: NA; CDR3 length: 15; D gene: TRBD2; V gene: TRBV5-4; J gene: TRBJ2-1; CDR3 protein: CASSALAGGGNEQFF; CDR3 DNA: TGTGCCAGCAGCGCTCTAGCGGGGGGCGGCAATGAGCAGTTCTTC
clone size: NA; CDR3 length: 15; D gene: NA; V gene: TRBV18; J gene: TRBJ2-7; CDR3 protein: CASSRTGEASYEQYF; CDR3 DNA: TGTGCCAGCTCCCGAACCGGTGAAGCATCCTACGAGCAGTACTTC
clone size: NA; CDR3 length: 15; D gene: NA; V gene: TRBV29-1; J gene: TRBJ1-1; CDR3 protein: CSVEASRVRNTEAFF; CDR3 DNA: TGCAGCGTTGAAGCGTCCAGGGTGAGGAACACTGAAGCTTTCTTT
clone size: once; CDR3 length: 15; D gene: TRBD1; V gene: TRBV27; J gene: TRBJ2-2; CDR3 protein: CASSWDSSNTGELFF; CDR3 DNA: TGTGCCAGCAGTTGGGACAGCTCGAACACCGGGGAGCTGTTTTTT
clone size: NA; CDR3 length: 14; D gene: TRBD1; V gene: TRBV28; J gene: TRBJ1-1; CDR3 protein: CASSPGQGVTEAFF; CDR3 DNA: TGTGCCAGCAGTCCCGGACAGGGCGTCACTGAAGCTTTCTTT
clone size: once; CDR3 length: 13; D gene: TRBD1; V gene: TRBV12-5; J gene: TRBJ2-5; CDR3 protein: CASGWDRGETQYF; CDR3 DNA: TGTGCTAGTGGTTGGGACAGGGGAGAGACCCAGTACTTC
clone size: NA; CDR3 length: 12; D gene: TRBD1; V gene: TRBV4-1; J gene: TRBJ2-3; CDR3 protein: CASSPGGYTQYF; CDR3 DNA: TGCGCCAGCAGCCCAGGGGGATATACGCAGTATTTT
clone size: NA; CDR3 length: 14; D gene: NA; V gene: TRBV7-9; J gene: TRBJ2-3; CDR3 protein: CASSLRQGTDTQYF; CDR3 DNA: TGTGCCAGCAGCTTACGGCAGGGTACAGATACGCAGTATTTT
clone size: NA; CDR3 length: 14; D gene: NA; V gene: TRBV25-1; J gene: TRBJ1-3; CDR3 protein: CASSPRLRENTIYF; CDR3 DNA: TGTGCCAGCAGTCCTCGTCTCCGGGAAAACACCATATATTTT
clone size: few; CDR3 length: 13; D gene: TRBD1; V gene: TRBV10-3; J gene: TRBJ1-2; CDR3 protein: CAITGTGEGGYPF; CDR3 DNA: TGTGCCATCACCGGGACAGGGGAGGGAGGCTACCCCTTC
clone size: NA; CDR3 length: 12; D gene: NA; V gene: TRBV7-2; J gene: TRBJ2-5; CDR3 protein: CASSSYQETQYF; CDR3 DNA: TGTGCCAGCAGCTCGTACCAAGAGACCCAGTACTTC
clone size: NA; CDR3 length: 15; D gene: TRBD1; V gene: TRBV6-5; J gene: TRBJ1-1; CDR3 protein: CASSYGTGGSTEAFF; CDR3 DNA: TGTGCCAGCAGTTACGGGACAGGGGGCAGCACTGAAGCTTTCTTT
clone size: few; CDR3 length: 17; D gene: TRBD1; V gene: TRBV7-2; J gene: TRBJ1-5; CDR3 protein: CASSPGGGQGRAQPQHF; CDR3 DNA: TGTGCCAGCAGTCCCGGAGGGGGACAGGGAAGGGCTCAGCCCCAGCATTTT
clone size: once; CDR3 length: 13; D gene: TRBD1; V gene: TRBV18; J gene: TRBJ1-1; CDR3 protein: CASSRGQDREAFF; CDR3 DNA: TGTGCCAGCTCACGTGGACAGGATCGTGAAGCTTTCTTT
clone size: NA; CDR3 length: 16; D gene: NA; V gene: TRBV6-1; J gene: TRBJ2-2; CDR3 protein: CASSEVRGRYTGELFF; CDR3 DNA: TGTGCCAGCAGTGAGGTCAGGGGTAGATACACCGGGGAGCTGTTTTTT
clone size: NA; CDR3 length: 14; D gene: NA; V gene: TRBV6-6; J gene: TRBJ1-2; CDR3 protein: CASEGTDFNYGYTF; CDR3 DNA: TGTGCCAGCGAAGGCACAGATTTTAACTATGGCTACACCTTC
clone size: once; CDR3 length: 11; D gene: NA; V gene: TRBV7-9; J gene: TRBJ2-7; CDR3 protein: CASSYRDEQYF; CDR3 DNA: TGTGCCAGCAGTTACAGGGACGAGCAGTACTTC
clone size: few; CDR3 length: 13; D gene: NA; V gene: TRBV2; J gene: TRBJ2-2; CDR3 protein: CASKLADPGELFF; CDR3 DNA: TGTGCCAGCAAACTAGCAGATCCCGGGGAGCTGTTTTTT
clone size: once; CDR3 length: 12; D gene: NA; V gene: TRBV4-2; J gene: TRBJ1-2; CDR3 protein: CASSQVQGLYPF; CDR3 DNA: TGTGCCAGCAGCCAAGTTCAGGGGCTCTACCCCTTC
clone size: few; CDR3 length: 13; D gene: TRBD2; V gene: TRBV5-4; J gene: TRBJ2-3; CDR3 protein: CASGLAGEDTQYF; CDR3 DNA: TGTGCCAGCGGGCTAGCGGGAGAGGATACGCAGTATTTT
clone size: NA; CDR3 length: 17; D gene: NA; V gene: TRBV13; J gene: TRBJ1-3; CDR3 protein: CASSLARPRSSGNTIYF; CDR3 DNA: TGTGCCAGCAGCTTGGCCCGTCCCCGGAGCTCTGGAAACACCATATATTTT